The text below deals with one TCR beta chain. The target antigen is unknown. This sample was included in a study of immune evolution from preneoplasia to lung adenocarcinoma. Findings of the study overall: KRAS-mutant nodules had the highest T cell clonality. Clonality was highest in normal lung, lower in later-stage lesions apparently.

Germline V gene sequence: CDR1 LGHNA, CDR2 YNFKEQ. Trimming stripped 0 bases from V and 2 bases from J, with 10 bases between. The CDR3 consists of 15 residues. Patients had resection in Japan or China between 2014 and 2017. The protocol was immunoSEQ multiplex PCR, while the TCRdb copy is restricted to in-frame clones and leaves out a portion. This sample has fewer than 8,000 clones, with over 60% found just once. The chain uses TRBV4-2 and TRBJ1-1, with D possibly being TRBD1 (6 bases). The sample taken for sequencing was FFPE invasive lung adenocarcinoma tissue. The source is a person between 35 and 49 years old with lung adenocarcinoma. The CDR3 DNA reads as TGTGCCAGCAGCCAAGACCTCAGGGGCAACACTGAAGCTTTCTTT. Translating it yields CASSQDLRGNTEAFF.